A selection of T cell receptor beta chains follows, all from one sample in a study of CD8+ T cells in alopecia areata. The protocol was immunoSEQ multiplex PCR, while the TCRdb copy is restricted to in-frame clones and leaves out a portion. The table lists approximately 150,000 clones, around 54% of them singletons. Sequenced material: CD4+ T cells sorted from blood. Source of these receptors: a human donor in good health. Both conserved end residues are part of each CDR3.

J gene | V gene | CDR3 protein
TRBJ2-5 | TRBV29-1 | CSVGEWETQYF
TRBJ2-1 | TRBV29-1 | CSVEHTYNEQFF
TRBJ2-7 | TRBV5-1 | CASSLPRQGINEQYF
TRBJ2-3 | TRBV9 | CASSVDSGSTDTQYF
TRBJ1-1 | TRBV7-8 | CASSSDRAAEAFF
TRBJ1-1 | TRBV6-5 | CASSPVGRNTEAFF
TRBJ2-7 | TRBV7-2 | CASSPRGLRSYEQYF
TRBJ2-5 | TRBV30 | CACRIRGTQYF
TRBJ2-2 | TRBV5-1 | CASSEREAGTGELFF
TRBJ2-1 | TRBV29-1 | CSVYGQGSYNEQFF
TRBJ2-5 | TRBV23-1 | CAGSPGDRGFRTQYF
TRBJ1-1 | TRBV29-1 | CSGQVHAMNTEAFF
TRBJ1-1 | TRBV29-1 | CSVGWTANTEAFF
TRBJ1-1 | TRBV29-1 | CSVEFRTGPFRTEAFF
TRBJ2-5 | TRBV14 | CASSQDLLRETQYF
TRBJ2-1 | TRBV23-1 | CANTPRGQFF
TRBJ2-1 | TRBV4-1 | CASSPAGQGYNEQFF
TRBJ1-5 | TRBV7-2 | CASSLVGGGQPQHF
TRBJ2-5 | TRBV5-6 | CASSLSLNQETQYF
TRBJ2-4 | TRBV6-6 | CASSYAGSTTVGQYF
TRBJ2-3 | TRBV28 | CASSPHRGRRDTQYF
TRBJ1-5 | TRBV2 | CASSGQYQPQHF
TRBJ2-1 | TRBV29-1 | CSVDPNNEQFF
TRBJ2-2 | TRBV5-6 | CASSRATGELFF
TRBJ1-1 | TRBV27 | CASSSGQVGATEAFF
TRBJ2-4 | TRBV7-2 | CASSLVARIQYF
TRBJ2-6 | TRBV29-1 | CSVAGAQGSGANVLTF
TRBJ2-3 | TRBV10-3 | CAISDADTQYF
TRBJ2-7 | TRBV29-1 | CSVRLAGSYEQYF
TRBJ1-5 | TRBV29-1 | CSVCTGNQPQHF
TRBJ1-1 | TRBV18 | CASSLKAMNTEAFF
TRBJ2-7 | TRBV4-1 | CASSQEPSGSYEQYF
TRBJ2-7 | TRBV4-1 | CASSQDRISYEQYF
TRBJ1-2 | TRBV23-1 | CASTLQRRSRHGYTF
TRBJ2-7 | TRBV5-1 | CASSLDRVDEQYF
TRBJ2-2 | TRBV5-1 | CASHLTSGTGELFF
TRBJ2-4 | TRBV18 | CASSPAGKNIQYF
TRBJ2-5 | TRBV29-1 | CSVSDWETQYF
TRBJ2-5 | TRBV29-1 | CSVEDWRLNKETQYF
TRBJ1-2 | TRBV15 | CATSSPPGSGAIAYGYTF
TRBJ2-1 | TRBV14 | CASSQGDSEYNEQFF
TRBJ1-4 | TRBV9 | CASSVDGRGWEKLFF
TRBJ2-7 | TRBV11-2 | CASSVQRASYEQYF
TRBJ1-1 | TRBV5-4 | CASSPQGTWGTEAFF
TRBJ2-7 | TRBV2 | CASSVTPIHTLNRGTTGGNYEQYF
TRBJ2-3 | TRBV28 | CASSLLAGSSTDTQYF
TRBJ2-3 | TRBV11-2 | CASSLQAGFTDTQYF
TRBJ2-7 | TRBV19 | CASRGRGYEQYF
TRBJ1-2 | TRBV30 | CAYSRDRESYGYTF
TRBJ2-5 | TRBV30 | CAWSAGGGPETQYF
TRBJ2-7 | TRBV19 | CASRDSNSYEQYF
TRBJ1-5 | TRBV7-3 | CASSVGGGQPQHF
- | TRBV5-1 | CASSRSDQYEQYF
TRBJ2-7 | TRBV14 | CASSQDFISYEQYF
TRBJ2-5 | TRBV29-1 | CSAHKGAEETQYF
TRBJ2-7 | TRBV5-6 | CASSLTGPDEQYF
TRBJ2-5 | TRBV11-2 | CASSLGRAQETQYF
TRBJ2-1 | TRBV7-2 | CASSLTSGSDEQFF